Shown below are 12 T cell receptor beta chains from a single sample sequenced in a study of T and B cells in COVID-19 patients. Multiplex PCR with BIOMED2 TRB-A/B primer pools amplified TRB rearrangements. TCRdb fed the multiplex PCR reads into MiXCR, producing one record per CDR3 protein. Of about 15,000 distinct CDR3 sequences detected, approximately 30% appear once; the ten largest clones hold 4.5%. Each TRB amplification used about 250-550 ng of genomic DNA from blood. Sample: blood. These receptors were taken from a human donor who had recovered from COVID-19.

By share of the sample, this clonotype is medium-sized (0.01 to 0.1%). The chain uses TRBV5-4 and TRBJ2-3, with 7 bases that match TRBD1. The trim removed 4 bases at V and 0 bases at J, leaving 5 bases unmatched. Germline V gene data show CDR1 as SGHNT and CDR2 as YYREEE (reference sequence). The CDR3 extends over 15 amino acids. The CDR3 DNA reads as TGTGCCAGCAGCCCGGACAGGTATAGCACAGATACGCAGTATTTT. It specifies CASSPDRYSTDTQYF.

The chain combines TRBV5-5 with TRBJ2-3; the match to TRBD2 covers 7 bases. J was trimmed by 0 bases and V by 0 bases; bases with no gene match: 4. CDR1 is SGHKS and CDR2 is YYEKEE in the germline V gene (reference sequence). The length of the CDR3 is 16 residues. The CDR3 region has the DNA TGTGCCAGCAGCTTGGCCGGGGGACTAAGCACAGATACGCAGTATTTT. This codes for CASSLAGGLSTDTQYF.

The rearrangement uses TRBV29-1 and TRBJ2-3; maybe TRBD1 (5 bases). The CDR3 sequence is 13 residues long. Germline V gives CDR1 SQVTM, CDR2 ANQGSEA. Trimming removed 5 bases at V and 3 bases at J, with 12 bases between. Written as DNA, the CDR3 is TGCAGCGTTCAGGCCCCAGGGACAGATACGCAGTATTTT. Translation gives CSVQAPGTDTQYF.

This clonotype came up once. V is TRBV11-2 and J is TRBJ2-7; TRBD2 agrees at 7 bases. Germline trimming cut 5 bases from V and 1 base from J; bases unmatched to any gene: 5. The CDR3 sequence is 14 residues long. Germline V lookup: CDR1 SGHAT, CDR2 FQNNGV. CDR3 protein: CASSPTLASYEQYF. CDR3 nucleotides: TGTGCCAGCAGCCCGACACTAGCGTCCTACGAGCAGTACTTC.

CDR3 DNA: TGCGCCAGCACCCCTTCCGGGACTAACTATGGCTACACCTTC. As protein: CASTPSGTNYGYTF. The chain is built from TRBV10-1 and TRBJ1-2; D gene uncertain. V shed 7 bases and J shed 0 bases, with 12 bases lying between them. Germline V gives CDR1 WNHNN, CDR2 SYGVQD (reference sequence). The CDR3 has 14 amino acids.

This chain joins TRBV19 and TRBJ1-1; 7 positions agree with TRBD1. J lost 8 bases, V lost 6 bases, and 6 bases had no gene match. The CDR3 is 12 amino acids. The germline CDR1 and CDR2 sequences are LNHDA and SQIVND (reference sequence). CDR3 bases: TGTGCCAGTAGCCCCCGACAGGGAGAAGCTTTCTTT. Protein product: CASSPRQGEAFF.

This clonotype rates as medium-sized. This sequence joins TRBV29-1 and TRBJ2-7, with 11 nucleotides matching TRBD2. The CDR3 is 17 residues long. Germline trimming cut 4 bases from V and 4 bases from J; bases unmatched to any gene: 15. Germline CDR1 is SQVTM and CDR2 is ANQGSEA. CDR3 loop: CSVAISGGGMTPYEQYF. The CDR3 DNA reads as TGCAGCGTTGCAATTAGCGGGGGGGGAATGACACCGTACGAGCAGTACTTC.

This chain joins TRBV4-3 and TRBJ1-1, with D tentatively TRBD1 (6 bases). V shed 3 bases and J shed 1 base, with 21 bases lying between them. CDR1 and CDR2 (germline): LGHNA, YSLEER. The CDR3 totals 18 residues. The CDR3 coding sequence is TGCGCCAGCAGCCAGTCAACCCTACAGGGCCTGGGGAACACTGAAGCTTTCTTT. This translates into CASSQSTLQGLGNTEAFF.

This clonotype was detected only a few times. The chain combines TRBV7-9 with TRBJ2-3; D is possibly TRBD1 (6 bases). Per germline, CDR1 SEHNR and CDR2 FQNEAQ (reference sequence). V was cut by 5 bases and J by 0 bases, with 15 bases left in between. The CDR3 is made up of 16 amino acids. As DNA, the CDR3 is TGTGCCAGCAGCCGCACCGGGACACAAAGCACAGATACGCAGTATTTT. Translated: CASSRTGTQSTDTQYF.

The chain has TRBV20-1 and TRBJ2-7; D gene ambiguous. CDR1 is DFQATT and CDR2 is SNEGSKA in the germline V gene (reference sequence). The CDR3 loop spans 11 amino acids. Trimming took 1 base from V and 4 from J, leaving 5 bases between them. CDR3 sequence: CSARVGYEQYF. The CDR3 DNA is TGCAGTGCTAGAGTCGGTTACGAGCAGTACTTC.

V gene TRBV7-9 combines with J gene TRBJ2-6; D may be TRBD2 (6 bases). The CDR3 has 17 residues. CDR1 and CDR2 from the germline V gene are SEHNR and FQNEAQ (reference sequence). V was cut by 0 bases and J by 4 bases, with 13 bases left in between. CDR3 in DNA: TGTGCCAGCAGCTTAGCAGGGGCGGGGAAAGGGGCCAACGTCCTGACTTTC. Translating it yields CASSLAGAGKGANVLTF.

This clonotype was picked up many times. The chain uses TRBV19 and TRBJ1-3, with D possibly being TRBD1 (6 bases). Germline V CDR1 and CDR2: LNHDA, SQIVND (reference sequence). V was cut by 3 bases and J by 3 bases, with 9 bases left in between. The CDR3 spans 14 residues. DNA for the CDR3: TGTGCCAGTAGTATCGGGGACAATGGAAACACCATATATTTT. Protein sequence: CASSIGDNGNTIYF. The full variable domain, its missing parts supplied by reference TRBV19 and TRBJ1-3, is DGGITQSPKYLFRKEGQNVTLSCEQNLNHDAMYWYRQDPGQGLRLIYYSQIVNDFQKGDIAEGYSVSREKKESFPLTVTSAQKNPTAFYLCASSIGDNGNTIYFGEGSWLTVV.